Below, one TCR beta chain is given with its context. Documented time point: newly diagnosed GD, antithyroid drugs for less than 3 months. Extracted RNA from PBMCs served as the source of the TCR library. V dropped 6 bases and J dropped 9 bases, with 15 bases sitting between them. The CDR3 contains 14 residues. Germline lookup yields CDR1 MNHEY and CDR2 SVGEGT. The source of the sample is a study of regulatory T cells in long-lasting Graves disease. The authors built TCR beta libraries using iRepertoire HTBI primers and Arm-PCR of CDR3 regions. Authors' processing steps: In the combined samples, under 80 TRBV and some 15 TRBJ segments were identified. TCRdb processed the multiplex PCR reads anew with MiXCR; each CDR3 protein has one entry. None of the V and J calls come from the authors' own analysis; TCRdb made them. The sample comprises fewer than 650,000 distinct CDR3 sequences, around 17% of which are singletons, and around 19% rests with the top ten.

In addition, the sample was reused for a study of T cells in Graves' hyperthyroidism and ophthalmopathy. According to that study: A first-round RT-PCR of the TCR CDR3 used the HTBI primer set. Separation of ophthalmopathy from stable hyperthyroidism was achieved by a 13 V-J model.

The TCR sequence derives from a woman between 25 and 40 years old with Graves disease. This sample comprised peripheral blood mononuclear cells (PBMCs), obtained at new diagnosis, from a patient treated with antithyroid drugs. V is TRBV6-2 or TRBV6-3 and J is TRBJ1-6; TRBD1 might be the D (5 bases). CDR3 coding DNA: TGTGCCAGCAGCCGAGGGACGCCCCGTTCACCCCTCCACTTT. Translated, it gives CASSRGTPRSPLHF.